The following is a TCR beta chain sequence with its context. Data came from immunoSEQ multiplex PCR; TCRdb stores just in-frame clones and leaves some out. The sample records roughly 120,000 clones, 92% being singletons. The CDR3 has 15 residues. Per germline, CDR1 SGDLS and CDR2 YYNGEE. Trimming shortened V by 7 bases and J by 1 base, and 16 bases separated the two germline ends. This specimen belongs to a study of T cell changes during pregnancy in multiple sclerosis. The TCR sequence derives from a female donor with multiple sclerosis, enrolled in a pregnancy study. The sample was peripheral blood, taken in the third trimester of pregnancy. The chain couples TRBV9 to TRBJ2-3; D not resolved. This CDR3 is CASGQLLAGTDTQYF. The CDR3 DNA follows: TGTGCCAGCGGCCAACTACTTGCGGGCACAGATACGCAGTATTTT.